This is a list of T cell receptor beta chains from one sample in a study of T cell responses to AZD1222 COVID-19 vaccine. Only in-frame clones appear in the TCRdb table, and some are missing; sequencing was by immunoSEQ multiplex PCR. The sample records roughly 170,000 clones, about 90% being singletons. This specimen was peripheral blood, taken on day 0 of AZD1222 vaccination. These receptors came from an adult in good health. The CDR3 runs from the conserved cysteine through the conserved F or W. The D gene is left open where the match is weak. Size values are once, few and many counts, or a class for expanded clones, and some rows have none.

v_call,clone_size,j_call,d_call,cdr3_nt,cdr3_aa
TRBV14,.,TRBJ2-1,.,TGTGCCAGCAGCCCCCCAGACACCTACTCCTACAATGAGCAGTTCTTC,CASSPPDTYSYNEQFF
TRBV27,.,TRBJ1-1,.,TGTGCCAGCAGACCCCTGGCGGCGAACACTGAAGCTTTCTTT,CASRPLAANTEAFF
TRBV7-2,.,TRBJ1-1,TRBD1,TGTGCCAGCAGCTTAAGGTCGGGACAGGGATCGAACACTGAAGCTTTCTTT,CASSLRSGQGSNTEAFF
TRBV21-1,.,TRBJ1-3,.,TGTGCCAGGGGGGACAGGCCTCCCTACCACTCTGGAAACACCATATATTTT,CARGDRPPYHSGNTIYF
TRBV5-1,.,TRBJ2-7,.,TGCGCCAGCAGCTTACAGGAATCCTACGAGCAGTACTTC,CASSLQESYEQYF
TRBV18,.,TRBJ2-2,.,TGTGCCAGCTCACCGCAGGGTACCGGGGAGCTGTTTTTT,CASSPQGTGELFF
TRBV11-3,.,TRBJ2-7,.,TGTGCCAGCAGCTTAGGAATCAAGCACGAGCAGTACTTC,CASSLGIKHEQYF
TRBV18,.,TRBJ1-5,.,TGTGCCAGCTCACCACAATTGGACAGTCATAGCAATCAGCCCCAGCATTTT,CASSPQLDSHSNQPQHF
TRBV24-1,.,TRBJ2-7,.,TGTGCCACCAGTGCCCCAGGGGACTACGAGCAGTACTTC,CATSAPGDYEQYF
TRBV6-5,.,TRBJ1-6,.,TGTGCCAGCAGTTACGGGGGGGGTTTTGATTCACCCCTCCACTTT,CASSYGGGFDSPLHF
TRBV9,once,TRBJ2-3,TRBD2,TGTGCCAGCAGCGTCCGGACTAGCCCAGATACGCAGTATTTT,CASSVRTSPDTQYF
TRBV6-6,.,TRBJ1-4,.,TGTGCCAGCAGTTCCCCGGGACATAATGAAAAACTGTTTTTT,CASSSPGHNEKLFF
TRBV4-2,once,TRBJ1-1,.,TGTGCCAGCAGCCAAGGTGGACACCCGAACACTGAAGCTTTCTTT,CASSQGGHPNTEAFF
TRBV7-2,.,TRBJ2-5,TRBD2,TGTGCCAGCAGCTTAAACGGCGGGGGAATACAAGAGACCCAGTACTTC,CASSLNGGGIQETQYF
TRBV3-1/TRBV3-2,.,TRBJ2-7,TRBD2,TGTGCCAGCAGCCGACTAGCGGGAGGACCCTACGAGCAGTACTTC,CASSRLAGGPYEQYF
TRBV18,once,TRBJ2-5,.,TGTGCCAGCTCAGCACAACAGGGATCCCAAGAGACCCAGTACTTC,CASSAQQGSQETQYF
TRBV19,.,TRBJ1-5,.,TGTGCCAGTAGTATAGCCGCAGGGCAGCCCCAGCATTTT,CASSIAAGQPQHF
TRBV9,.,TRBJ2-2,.,TGTGCCAGCAGCGTAGGGCTTGACACCGGGGAGCTGTTTTTT,CASSVGLDTGELFF
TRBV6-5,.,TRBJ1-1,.,TGTGCCAGCAGTTACTCGAATAGGAACACTGAAGCTTTCTTT,CASSYSNRNTEAFF
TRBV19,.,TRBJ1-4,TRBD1,TGTGCCAGTAGTACGAGACAGGGCCGGAATAATGAAAAACTGTTTTTT,CASSTRQGRNNEKLFF
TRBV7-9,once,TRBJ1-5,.,TGTGCCAGCAGCACGAACAGCAATCAGCCCCAGCATTTT,CASSTNSNQPQHF
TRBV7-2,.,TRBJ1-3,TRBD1,TGTGCCAGCAGCAACCGGGACAGCCGTGTGGGGCTAAACACCATATATTTT,CASSNRDSRVGLNTIYF
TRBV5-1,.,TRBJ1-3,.,TGCGCCAGCAGCTTGGCGGACCACTCTGGAAACACCATATATTTT,CASSLADHSGNTIYF
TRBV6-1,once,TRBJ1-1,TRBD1,TGTGCCAGCAGTGAAGGACAGGGGAGGGTGAACACTGAAGCTTTCTTT,CASSEGQGRVNTEAFF
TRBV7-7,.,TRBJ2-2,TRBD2,TGTGCTAGCAGCTTGGGTCCGGGAGGGGACACCGGGGAGCTGTTTTTT,CASSLGPGGDTGELFF
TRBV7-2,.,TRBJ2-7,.,TGTGCCAGCAGCCTCGGACTGCGCTCCTACGAGCAGTACTTC,CASSLGLRSYEQYF
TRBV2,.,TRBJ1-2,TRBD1,TGTGCCAGCAGTGAAACCACCGGGACAGGGTTTCGCGGAGGCTACACCTTC,CASSETTGTGFRGGYTF
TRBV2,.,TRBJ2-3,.,TGTGCCAGCAGTTTTTACACAGATACGCAGTATTTT,CASSFYTDTQYF
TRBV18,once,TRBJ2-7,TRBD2,TGTGCCAGCTCACCAATGCTAGCGGGAGAGGTTGAGCAGTACTTC,CASSPMLAGEVEQYF
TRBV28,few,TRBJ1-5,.,TGTGCCAGCAGTTTGAAGACAGAGCCCCAGCATTTT,CASSLKTEPQHF
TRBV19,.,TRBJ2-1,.,TGTGCCACCGCGGAGAGTTACAATGAGCAGTTCTTC,CATAESYNEQFF
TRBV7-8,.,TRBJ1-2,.,TGTGCCAGCAGCCTTTCCCAAAGCTATGGCTACACCTTC,CASSLSQSYGYTF
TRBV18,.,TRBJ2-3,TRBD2,TGTGCCAGCTCACCTCAGGGACTAGTTGGCACAGATACGCAGTATTTT,CASSPQGLVGTDTQYF
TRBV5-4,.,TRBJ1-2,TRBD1,TGTGCCAGCAGCTCCGGACAGGGCTATGGCTACACCTTC,CASSSGQGYGYTF
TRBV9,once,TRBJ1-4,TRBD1,TGTGCCAGCAGCGCGAGGGACAACAGGGGTAATGAAAAACTGTTTTTT,CASSARDNRGNEKLFF
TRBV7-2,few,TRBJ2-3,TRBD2,TGTGCCAGCAGCTTAGGAGCTAGCGGTGGCACAGATACGCAGTATTTT,CASSLGASGGTDTQYF
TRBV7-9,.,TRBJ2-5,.,TGTGCCAGCAGCCCGCAATTGCAGACCCAGTACTTC,CASSPQLQTQYF
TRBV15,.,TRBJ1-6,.,TGTGCCACCAGCAGAGCCCCGACAGAGTCCCTCCACTTT,CATSRAPTESLHF
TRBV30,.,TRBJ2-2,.,TGTGCCTGGAGTGTCAACGGGGCGAGGACCGGGGAGCTGTTTTTT,CAWSVNGARTGELFF
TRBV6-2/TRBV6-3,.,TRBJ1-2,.,TGTGCCAGCAGTTTAAGTTCGAGTGGCTACACCTTC,CASSLSSSGYTF
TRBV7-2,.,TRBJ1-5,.,TGTGCCAGCAGCTTAGACAGGGCTCAGCCCCAGCATTTT,CASSLDRAQPQHF
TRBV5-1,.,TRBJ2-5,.,TGCGCCAGCAGCTCGTCGATGGGGGGCACGGAGACCCAGTACTTC,CASSSSMGGTETQYF
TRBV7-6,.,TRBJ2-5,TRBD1,TGTGCCAGCAGCTTAGTAGCCGGAACGACAGGGAGAGGTCAAGAGACCCAGTACTTC,CASSLVAGTTGRGQETQYF
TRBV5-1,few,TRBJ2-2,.,TGCGCCAGCAGCTTGGGACCGACCGGGGGCACCGGGGAGCTGTTTTTT,CASSLGPTGGTGELFF
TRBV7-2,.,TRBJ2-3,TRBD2,TGTGCCAGCAGCCTCGAAGCGGGGGCCGAAGATACGCAGTATTTT,CASSLEAGAEDTQYF
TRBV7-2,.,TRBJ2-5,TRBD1,TGTGCCAGCAGCTTAAAGGGACAGGGAAAAGAGACCCAGTACTTC,CASSLKGQGKETQYF
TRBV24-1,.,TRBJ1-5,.,TGTGCCACCAGTGACTCCCCTTCGGCCGATTTTCATAGCAATCAGCCCCAGCATTTT,CATSDSPSADFHSNQPQHF
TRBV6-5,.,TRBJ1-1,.,TGTGCCAGCAGTAGAGGGGCCGTGATGAACACTGAAGCTTTCTTT,CASSRGAVMNTEAFF
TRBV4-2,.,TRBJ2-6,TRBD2,TGTGCCAGCAGCCAAGACCGTTGGCGGACTAGCGGGACTGGGGCCAACGTCCTGACTTTC,CASSQDRWRTSGTGANVLTF
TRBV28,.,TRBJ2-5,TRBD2,TGTGCCAGCAGGGAATTAGCGGGAGTCCAAGAGACCCAGTACTTC,CASRELAGVQETQYF
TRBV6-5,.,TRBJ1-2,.,TGTGCCAGCAGTCCGCCCGGGGGAACGGCGAGAGGCTACACCTTC,CASSPPGGTARGYTF
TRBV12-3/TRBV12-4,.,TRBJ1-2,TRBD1,TGTGCCAGCAGTTTCGGGGACAGGGCGCACACCTTC,CASSFGDRAHTF
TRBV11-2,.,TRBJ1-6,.,TGTGCCAGCAGCTCCGGACAGAGCTCCTATAATTCACCCCTCCACTTT,CASSSGQSSYNSPLHF